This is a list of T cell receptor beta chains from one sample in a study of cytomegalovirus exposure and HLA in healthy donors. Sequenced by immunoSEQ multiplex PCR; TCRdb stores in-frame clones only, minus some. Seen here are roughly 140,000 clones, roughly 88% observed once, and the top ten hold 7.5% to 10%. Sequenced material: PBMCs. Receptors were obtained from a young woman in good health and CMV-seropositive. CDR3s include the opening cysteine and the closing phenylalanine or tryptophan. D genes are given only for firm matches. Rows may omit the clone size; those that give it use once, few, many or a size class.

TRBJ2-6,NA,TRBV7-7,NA,TGTGCTAGCAGCTTAGGTGGCGAGGAGATCTCTGGGGCCAACGTCCTGACTTTC,CASSLGGEEISGANVLTF
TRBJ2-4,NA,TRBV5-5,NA,TGTGCCAGCAGCTTGGGCTCTACAGGGTTTGGGGACATTCAGTACTTC,CASSLGSTGFGDIQYF
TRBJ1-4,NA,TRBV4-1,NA,TGCGCCAGCAGCCCAGGGGCAACTAATGAAAAACTGTTTTTT,CASSPGATNEKLFF
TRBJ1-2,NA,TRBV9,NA,TGTGCCAGCAGCAAAGGAGAGGGGTGGGAGGGCTATGGCTACACCTTC,CASSKGEGWEGYGYTF
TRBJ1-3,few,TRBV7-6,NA,TGTGCCAGCGGGCATTCCGGAAACACCATATATTTT,CASGHSGNTIYF
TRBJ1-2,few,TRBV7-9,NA,TGTGCCAGCAGCGCGGGACTCTACTATGGCTACACCTTC,CASSAGLYYGYTF
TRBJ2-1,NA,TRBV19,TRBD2,TGTGCCACCCTTTTGGCTAGCGGGAAGGGGTCCTACAATGAGCAGTTCTTC,CATLLASGKGSYNEQFF
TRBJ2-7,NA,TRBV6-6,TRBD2,TGTGCCAGCAAGGGCGGAGCGGGGAACGAGCAGTACTTC,CASKGGAGNEQYF
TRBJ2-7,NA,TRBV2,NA,TGTGCCAGCTCAAATCCAGGGAACCCCTACGAGCAGTACTTC,CASSNPGNPYEQYF
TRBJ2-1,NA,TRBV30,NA,TGTGCCTGGAGTGTATTGGCTAGAAAGCAGTTCTTC,CAWSVLARKQFF
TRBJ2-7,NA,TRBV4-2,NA,TGTGCCAGCAGCCAAGATCGGTGGACTTCCTCCTACGAGCAGTACTTC,CASSQDRWTSSYEQYF
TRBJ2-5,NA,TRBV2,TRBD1,TGTGCCAGCAGTGGGGACAGCCCACAAGAGACCCAGTACTTC,CASSGDSPQETQYF
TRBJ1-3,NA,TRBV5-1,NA,TGCGCCAGCAGCTTGGCCCGGGGAACTGGAAACACCATATATTTT,CASSLARGTGNTIYF
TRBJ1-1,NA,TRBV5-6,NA,TGTGCCAGCAGCTTGGGGCTCGGGGGGACTGAAGCTTTCTTT,CASSLGLGGTEAFF
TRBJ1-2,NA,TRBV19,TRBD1,TGTGCCAGTAGAGGGACAGGGGGCATTAACTATGGCTACACCTTC,CASRGTGGINYGYTF
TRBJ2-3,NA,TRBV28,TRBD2,TGTGCCAGCAGTTTAGCCGGGGGGTGGACAGATACGCAGTATTTT,CASSLAGGWTDTQYF
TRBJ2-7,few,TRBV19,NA,TGTGCCAGTAGTTCCCACAGGGATGGAGAGCAGTACTTC,CASSSHRDGEQYF
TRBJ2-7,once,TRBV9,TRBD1,TGTGCCAGCAGCCAGGGACAGCTTAATTACGAGCAGTACTTC,CASSQGQLNYEQYF
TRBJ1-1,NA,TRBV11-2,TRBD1,TGTGCCAGCAGCCGTGACAGGGGTCGGACTGAAGCTTTCTTT,CASSRDRGRTEAFF
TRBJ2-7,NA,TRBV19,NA,TGTGCCAGTACTGCGAACGGCGATCTAGCGAGAGGAGTCTACGAGCAGTACTTC,CASTANGDLARGVYEQYF
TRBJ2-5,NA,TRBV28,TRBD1,TGTGCCAGCCTCGACAGGACAGGGGTGGAGACCCAGTACTTC,CASLDRTGVETQYF
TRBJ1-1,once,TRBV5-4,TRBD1,TGTGCCAGCAGCACGCCGGGACAGGGGAACACTGAAGCTTTCTTT,CASSTPGQGNTEAFF
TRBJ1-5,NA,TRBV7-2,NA,TGTGCCAGCAGCTTAGTGGGGGGTAGCAATCAGCCCCAGCATTTT,CASSLVGGSNQPQHF
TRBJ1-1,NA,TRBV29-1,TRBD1,TGCAGCGTCCACGACAGGGCGACGAACACTGAAGCTTTCTTT,CSVHDRATNTEAFF
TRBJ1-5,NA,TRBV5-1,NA,TGCGCCAGCAGCGTCAACTTCAATCAGCCCCAGCATTTT,CASSVNFNQPQHF
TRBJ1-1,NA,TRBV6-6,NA,TGTGCCAGCAGTTATGTCGGGGGGAACACTGAAGCTTTCTTT,CASSYVGGNTEAFF
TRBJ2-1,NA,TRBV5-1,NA,TGCGCCAGCAGCTTACTACAGGGATCCCACAATGAGCAGTTCTTC,CASSLLQGSHNEQFF
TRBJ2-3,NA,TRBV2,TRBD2,TGTGCCAGCAGTGAAGGGCTAGCGGGAGGGGCAGCGGATACGCAGTATTTT,CASSEGLAGGAADTQYF
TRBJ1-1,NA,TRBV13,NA,TGTGCCAGCAGAGTGAGGGAGGCTGAAGCTTTCTTT,CASRVREAEAFF
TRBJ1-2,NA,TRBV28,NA,TGTGCCAGCAACCCGACAGTCATTAACTATGGCTACACCTTC,CASNPTVINYGYTF
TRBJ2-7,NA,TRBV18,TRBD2,TGTGCCAGCTCAACGCGGGGGGCTGCCTACGAGCAGTACTTC,CASSTRGAAYEQYF
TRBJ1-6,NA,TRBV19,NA,TGTGCCAGTAGTGGGGGCAGCACCTATAATTCACCCCTCCACTTT,CASSGGSTYNSPLHF
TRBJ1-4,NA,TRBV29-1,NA,TGCAGCGTTCGAGGGCTCAGTGAAAAACTGTTTTTT,CSVRGLSEKLFF
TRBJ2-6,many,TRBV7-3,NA,TGTGCCAGCAGCTTACAGGGTCCTGGGGCCAACGTCCTGACTTTC,CASSLQGPGANVLTF
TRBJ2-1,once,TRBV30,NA,TGTGCCTGGAGACAGATCTACAATGAGCAGTTCTTC,CAWRQIYNEQFF
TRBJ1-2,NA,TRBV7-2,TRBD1,TGTGCCAGCAGCGAGGGTCTTAGGGGGCGGAGTGGCTACACCTTC,CASSEGLRGRSGYTF
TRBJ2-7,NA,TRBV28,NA,TGTGCCAGCAGTTTTATCCGGAGGGAGCTAAACTACGAGCAGTACTTC,CASSFIRRELNYEQYF
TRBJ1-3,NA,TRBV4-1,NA,TGCGCCAGCAGCCAAGAAGTCACGAGCTCTGGAAACACCATATATTTT,CASSQEVTSSGNTIYF
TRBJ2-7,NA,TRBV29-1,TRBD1,TGCAGCGTTGAGACAGGGCTTCCCAGCGAGCAGTACTTC,CSVETGLPSEQYF
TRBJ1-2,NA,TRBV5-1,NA,TGCGCCAGCAGCTCCGCGGGGGAGGAGGGCTACACCTTC,CASSSAGEEGYTF
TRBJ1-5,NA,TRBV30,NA,TGTGCCTGGAGCGGGGTTGGCAATCAGCCCCAGCATTTT,CAWSGVGNQPQHF
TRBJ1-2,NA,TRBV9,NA,TGTGCCAGCAGCGTCGATTCGACAGGAAACTATGGCTACACCTTC,CASSVDSTGNYGYTF
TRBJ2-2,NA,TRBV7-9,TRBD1,TGTGCCAGCGGTTTGGGACAGGGGGACACCGGGGAGCTGTTTTTT,CASGLGQGDTGELFF
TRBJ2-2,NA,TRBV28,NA,TGTGCCAGCAGCCGCGGGGGGGAGCTGTTTTTT,CASSRGGELFF
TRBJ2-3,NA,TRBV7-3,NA,TGTGCCAGCAGCTTTATGCGGGATCCAGATACGCAGTATTTT,CASSFMRDPDTQYF
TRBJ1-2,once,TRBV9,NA,TGTGCCAGCAGCGTGGGTCGGAGCCAGGGCTACACCTTC,CASSVGRSQGYTF
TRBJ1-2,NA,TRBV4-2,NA,TGTGCCAGCAGCCAAGTAGCGGGGGGGGAAGGCTATGGCTACACCTTC,CASSQVAGGEGYGYTF
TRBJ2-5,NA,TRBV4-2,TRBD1,TGTGCCAGCAGCCTCGGGACAGGGGCAAGTATCCAAGAGACCCAGTACTTC,CASSLGTGASIQETQYF
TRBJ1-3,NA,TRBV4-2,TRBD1,TGTGCCAGCAGCCAAGGGGCAGGGGGATATTCTGGAAACACCATATATTTT,CASSQGAGGYSGNTIYF
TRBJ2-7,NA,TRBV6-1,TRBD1,TGTGCCAGCAGTGAAGGTCAGGGGGCGAGGGAGCAGTACTTC,CASSEGQGAREQYF
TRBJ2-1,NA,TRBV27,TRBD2,TGTGCCAGCAGTTACACGGGAGGTAGTAATGAGCAGTTCTTC,CASSYTGGSNEQFF